The clone carrying this T cell receptor beta chain was seen once. Its specificity is not known. One end of the junction is discordant with germline, which a read error may explain. Researchers used the Oncomine TCR Beta short-read assay to sequence DNA from cultured CD4+ T cells. From cultured CD4+ T cells, genomic DNA was extracted. TCRdb recomputed calls from the PCR reads with MiXCR, one row per CDR3 protein. The sample shows over 10,000 distinct CDR3 sequences, 55% to 65% of them seen only once. The data are from a study of vaccination and CD4 T cells after COVID-19. General study results and limits: Convalescent patients saw a median about 90% of their reactive clones show up only after vaccination.

Sample treatment: approximately 9-day PBMC culture with coronavirus spike peptide pools or control peptides (ViraFEST assay). First, ViraFEST expanded antigen-specific T cells with peptide pools, and next it sequenced the TCRs. The CDR3 has 11 residues. Sequenced sample: CD4+ T cells from blood, cultured in vitro. The clonotype was recovered from a human donor who had recovered from COVID-19. The chain links TRBV5-3 to TRBJ1-2; D might be TRBD1 (5 bases). TRBV5-3 is classed as an ORF, of uncertain function. CDR3 bases: TGTGCCAGCAGCTTGGACACCAGGTACACCTTC. Its translation is CASSLDTRYTF.